Below, 13 T cell receptor beta chains from the same sample are listed, as sequenced in a study of OX40 agonist ivuxolimab in advanced cancers. The repertoire was sequenced with immunoSEQ multiplex PCR; TCRdb's copy has only in-frame clones and lacks some. This sample has 69,000 or so clones, with less than 90% found just once. The specimen comprised CD4+ or CD8+ T cells sorted from blood, sampled in a trial of the OX40 agonist ivuxolimab. Every receptor here comes from an adult with an advanced solid tumor such as melanoma, head and neck, liver or kidney cancer.

The chain combines TRBV2 with TRBJ2-1; D uncertain. Germline CDR1 reads SNHLY; CDR2 reads FYNNEI. The CDR3 sequence is 12 residues long. V gave up 3 bases and J gave up 4 bases, with 4 bases separating them. The CDR3 loop is CASSDDYNEQFF. In DNA form, the CDR3 reads TGTGCCAGCAGTGACGATTACAATGAGCAGTTCTTC.

V and J are TRBV28 and TRBJ2-7; 10 bases are shared with TRBD2. Trimming cost V 3 bases and J 5 bases; bases outside gene matches: 10. CDR1 and CDR2 (germline): MDHEN, SYDVKM. The length of the CDR3 is 16 residues. The CDR3 loop reads CASSFASGGVRHEQYF. The CDR3 nucleotides read TGTGCCAGCAGTTTTGCTAGCGGGGGAGTGAGGCACGAGCAGTACTTC. The variable domain in full, completed from reference TRBV28 and TRBJ2-7, reads DVKVTQSSRYLVKRTGEKVFLECVQDMDHENMFWYRQDPGLGLRLIYFSYDVKMKEKGDIPEGYSVSREKKERFSLILESASTNQTSMYLCASSFASGGVRHEQYFGPGTRLTVT.

This chain uses TRBV7-2 with TRBJ2-1; D is ambiguous. CDR1 and CDR2 (germline): SGHTA, FQGNSA. The CDR3 spans 14 residues. Trimming removed 1 base from V and 3 bases from J, with 7 bases in between. CDR3 sequence reads: CASSLEQIYNEQFF. DNA of the CDR3: TGTGCCAGCAGCTTAGAACAGATCTACAATGAGCAGTTCTTC.

V and J are TRBV6-5 and TRBJ1-5; D uncertain. Germline CDR1 reads MNHEY; CDR2 reads SVGAGI. The V end was cut by 2 bases, the J end by 3 bases, with 5 bases between. This CDR3 comprises 13 residues. CDR3 nucleotides: TGTGCCAGCAGTTACACCCTCAATCAGCCCCAGCATTTT. Translating gives CASSYTLNQPQHF.

The chain employs TRBV18 and TRBJ1-5; perhaps TRBD1 as D (6 bases). V was trimmed by 3 bases and J by 5 bases, leaving 11 bases between them. CDR1 and CDR2 (germline): KGHSH, LQKENI. This CDR3 contains 14 residues. The CDR3 DNA reads as TGTGCCAGCTCACCTACAGGGAAAGATCAGCCCCAGCATTTT. The encoded protein is CASSPTGKDQPQHF.

The rearrangement joins TRBV7-8 to TRBJ2-5, with TRBD1 matching 7 bases. Looked up from germline, CDR1 is SGHVS and CDR2 is FQNEAQ. This CDR3 comprises 17 residues. Losses at the gene ends were 5 bases for V and 2 bases for J; bases not matched to a gene: 14. DNA for the CDR3: TGTGCCAGCAGCCTCATTTTAGGGGGCGGAACACAAGAGACCCAGTACTTC. Translating gives CASSLILGGGTQETQYF.

The chain links TRBV6-1 to TRBJ2-7, with a possible D match to TRBD2 (5 bases). Trimming took off 7 bases at V and 0 bases at J, with 16 bases between the two ends. The CDR3 sequence is 15 residues long. Looked up from germline, CDR1 is MNHNS and CDR2 is SASEGT. CDR3 in amino acids: CASIQPRRSSYEQYF. The CDR3 DNA reads as TGTGCCAGCATTCAACCCAGGAGGAGCTCCTACGAGCAGTACTTC.

V and J are TRBV6-6 and TRBJ1-2; the D gene is possibly TRBD1 (5 bases). The length of the CDR3 is 15 residues. Germline-derived CDR1 and CDR2 are MNHNY and SVGAGI (reference sequence). The V gene lost 4 bases and the J gene lost 7 bases, with 19 bases spanning the gap. The CDR3 here is CASSSKDRGSTGYTF. DNA for the CDR3: TGTGCCAGCAGTTCAAAGGACCGGGGCAGTACTGGCTACACCTTC.

There are a few counts of this clone. The chain combines TRBV5-1 with TRBJ2-1, with a tentative D call TRBD2 (6 bases). Trimming pared 4 bases from V and 3 bases from J, leaving 14 bases between. CDR3 size: 15 residues. Germline V gene data show CDR1 as SGHRS and CDR2 as YFSETQ. The chain's CDR3 is CASSVDGGNYNEQFF. The CDR3 nucleotides are TGCGCCAGCAGCGTAGATGGGGGGAACTACAATGAGCAGTTCTTC. Complete variable domain (other parts from reference TRBV5-1 and TRBJ2-1): KAGVTQTPRYLIKTRGQQVTLSCSPISGHRSVSWYQQTPGQGLQFLFEYFSETQRNKGNFPGRFSGRQFSNSRSEMNVSTLELGDSALYLCASSVDGGNYNEQFFGPGTRLTVL.

This chain links TRBV7-2 with TRBJ2-2; unclear D gene. Germline V gene sequence: CDR1 SGHTA, CDR2 FQGNSA. V lost 3 bases and J 3 bases, leaving 8 bases between the germline ends. The CDR3 totals 14 residues. The CDR3 sequence is CASSFRRHTGELFF. The CDR3 nucleotides read TGTGCCAGCAGCTTCCGACGGCACACCGGGGAGCTGTTTTTT.

The CDR3 is CASSTGTFNYGYTF. CDR3 DNA sequence: TGTGCCAGCAGCACCGGGACATTTAACTATGGCTACACCTTC. V usage is TRBV7-2 and J usage is TRBJ1-2; TRBD1 might be the D (6 bases). Germline CDR1 is SGHTA and CDR2 is FQGNSA. V lost 5 bases, J lost 1 base, and 11 bases lay in between. The CDR3 runs 14 residues. The variable domain in full, completed from reference TRBV7-2 and TRBJ1-2, reads GAGVSQSPSNKVTEKGKDVELRCDPISGHTALYWYRQSLGQGLEFLIYFQGNSAPDKSGLPSDRFSAERTGGSVSTLTIQRTQQEDSAVYLCASSTGTFNYGYTFGSGTRLTVV.

The chain recombines TRBV10-3 with TRBJ2-1, with D possibly being TRBD1 or TRBD2 (5 bases each). Germline V gene data show CDR1 as ENHRY and CDR2 as SYGVKD. Between the trimmed V and J ends, which lost 9 bases and 3 bases, there was a span of 15 bases. The CDR3 consists of 14 residues. CDR3 coding DNA: TGTGCCATTAGTAGGGGAGAGAACTACAATGAGCAGTTCTTC. Its protein product is CAISRGENYNEQFF.

DNA for the CDR3: TGTGCCAGCAGAGTTGACGGACTTAGCGGTTACCCCTACGAGCAGTACTTC. Protein sequence: CASRVDGLSGYPYEQYF. This chain links TRBV27 with TRBJ2-7; D is possibly TRBD2 (6 bases). The CDR3 covers 17 residues. V shed 6 bases and J shed 2 bases, with 23 bases lying between them. CDR1 is MNHEY, CDR2 SMNVEV, per germline (reference sequence).